Below, 3 T cell receptor beta chains from the same sample are listed, as sequenced in a study of cytomegalovirus exposure and HLA in healthy donors. PCR used 60 Vbeta primers and 13 Jbeta primers. Clones were sequenced by immunoSEQ multiplex PCR, and TCRdb holds only the in-frame ones, with some missing. Of roughly 180,000 clones in the sample, 60% to 85% were seen once. Sequencing used PBMCs. The receptors stem from a male donor in good health and CMV-seronegative.

V is TRBV7-6 and J is TRBJ1-1; D remains ambiguous. Trimming removed 0 bases at V and 4 bases at J, with 9 bases between. This CDR3 region has 14 residues. Looked up from germline, CDR1 is SGHVS and CDR2 is FNYEAQ. CDR3 amino acids: CASSLAPAGTEAFF. DNA for the CDR3: TGTGCCAGCAGCTTAGCCCCGGCGGGCACTGAAGCTTTCTTT.

V usage is TRBV28 and J usage is TRBJ1-6; D call uncertain. The CDR3 has 14 residues. Trimming pared 3 bases from V and 7 bases from J, leaving 10 bases between. CDR1 is MDHEN, CDR2 SYDVKM, per germline. CDR3 loop: CASSFFRHNSPLHF. The CDR3 DNA follows: TGTGCCAGCAGTTTCTTTCGACACAATTCACCCCTCCACTTT.

The chain uses TRBV5-1 and TRBJ1-1; no clear D gene. Germline assignment: CDR1 SGHRS and CDR2 YFSETQ. CDR3 size: 13 residues. With 4 bases removed from V and 3 bases from J, the gap between germline ends came to 10 bases. CDR3 amino acids: CASSPVVDTEAFF. The DNA of the CDR3 is TGCGCCAGCAGCCCGGTTGTGGACACTGAAGCTTTCTTT.